This T cell receptor (beta chain) was sequenced in a study of high-grade serous ovarian cancer treatment subgroups. For the study at large: On average, around 15,000 reads and 7,000 to 8,500 unique TCR beta rearrangements were obtained per sample.

The sample holds a few counts of this clone. What it recognizes is unknown. This CDR3 has 13 residues. Trimming took off 3 bases at V and 7 bases at J, with 10 bases between the two ends. The V gene's germline CDR1 is MNHEY and CDR2 SMNVEV (reference sequence). The table came from immunoSEQ multiplex PCR; TCRdb's copy has only in-frame clones and leaves some out. The sample has about 36,000 clones, 75% to 85% seen once. Tumor tissue was taken before any definitive surgery or chemotherapy was given. Study-level points and caveats: TCR clonal relatedness correlated positively with neoantigen level. Tumors within one patient showed repertoire similarity of 0.11 to 0.79. CDR1 and CDR2 were left unanalyzed; analyses focused on CDR3.

V is TRBV27 and J is TRBJ1-5; a possible D gene is TRBD1 (5 bases). The sequence was collected from a human donor with high-grade serous ovarian cancer. Sequenced material: tumor tissue. The CDR3 DNA is TGTGCCAGCAGTTTGGGGGAAACACAGCCCCAGCATTTT. Its protein is CASSLGETQPQHF.